This T cell receptor beta chain stems from a study of blood T cell repertoires in COVID-19. Trimming removed 0 bases at V and 1 base at J, with 17 bases between. Germline assignment: CDR1 LGHNA and CDR2 YNFKEQ. This CDR3 has 18 amino acids. In the authors' methods: From reference gene primer amplification, estimates of nucleated cell counts were derived. Clones were sequenced by immunoSEQ multiplex PCR, and TCRdb holds only the in-frame ones, with some missing. Clone size and the V and J calls come from that table; the DNA yielded D and trimming. The data hold approximately 400,000 clones, with approximately 77% observed a single time.

The specimen sequenced was peripheral blood. This clonotype originated in a human donor with acute or convalescent COVID-19. The donor label of this sample is uncertain. The V and J genes are TRBV4-2 and TRBJ2-3; the D is unclear. CDR3: CASSQDHFLLRRTDTQYF. DNA of the CDR3: TGTGCCAGCAGCCAAGATCATTTCCTCCTACGTCGCACAGATACGCAGTATTTT.